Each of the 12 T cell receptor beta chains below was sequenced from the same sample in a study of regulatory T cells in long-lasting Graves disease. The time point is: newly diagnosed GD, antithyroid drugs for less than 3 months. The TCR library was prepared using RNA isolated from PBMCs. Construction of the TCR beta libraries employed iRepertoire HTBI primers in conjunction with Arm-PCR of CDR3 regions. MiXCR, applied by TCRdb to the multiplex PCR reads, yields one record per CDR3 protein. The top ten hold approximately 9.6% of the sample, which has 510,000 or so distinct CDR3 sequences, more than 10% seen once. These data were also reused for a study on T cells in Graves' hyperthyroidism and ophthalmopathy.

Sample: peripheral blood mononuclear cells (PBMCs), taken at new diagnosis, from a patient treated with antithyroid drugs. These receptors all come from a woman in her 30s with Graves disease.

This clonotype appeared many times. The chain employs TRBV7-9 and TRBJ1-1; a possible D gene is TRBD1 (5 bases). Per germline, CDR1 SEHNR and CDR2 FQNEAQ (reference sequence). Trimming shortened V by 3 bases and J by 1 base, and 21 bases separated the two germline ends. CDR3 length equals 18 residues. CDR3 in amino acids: CASSFSGARGRKNTEAFF. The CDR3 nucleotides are TGTGCCAGCAGCTTTTCTGGGGCTCGGGGGAGGAAGAACACTGAAGCTTTCTTT.

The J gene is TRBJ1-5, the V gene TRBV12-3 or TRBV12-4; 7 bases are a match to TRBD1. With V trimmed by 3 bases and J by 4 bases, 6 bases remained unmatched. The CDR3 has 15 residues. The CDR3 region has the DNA TGTGCCAGCAGTTTTCGACAGGGAGTAAATCAGCCCCAGCATTTT. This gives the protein CASSFRQGVNQPQHF.

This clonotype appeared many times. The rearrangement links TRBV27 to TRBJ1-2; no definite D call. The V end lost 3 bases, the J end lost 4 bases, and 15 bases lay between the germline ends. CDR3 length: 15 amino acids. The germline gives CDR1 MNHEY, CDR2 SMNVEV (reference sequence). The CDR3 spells CASSFRQAHTYGYTF. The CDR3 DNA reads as TGTGCCAGCAGTTTTCGGCAGGCCCATACCTATGGCTACACCTTC.

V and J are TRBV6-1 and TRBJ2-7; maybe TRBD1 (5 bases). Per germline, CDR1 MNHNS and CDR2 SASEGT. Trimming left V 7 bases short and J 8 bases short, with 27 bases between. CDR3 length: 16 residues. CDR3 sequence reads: CASNKGPGGQTLKQYF. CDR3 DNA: TGTGCCAGCAACAAAGGGCCTGGCGGACAAACTCTGAAGCAGTACTTC.

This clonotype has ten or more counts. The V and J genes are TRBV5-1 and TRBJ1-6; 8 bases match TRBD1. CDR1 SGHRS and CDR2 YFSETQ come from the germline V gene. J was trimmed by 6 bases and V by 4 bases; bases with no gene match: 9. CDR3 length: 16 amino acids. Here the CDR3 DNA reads TGCGCCAGCAGCCTCAGTGGGCAGGGGGCTAATTCACCCCTCCACTTT. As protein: CASSLSGQGANSPLHF.

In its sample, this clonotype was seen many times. CDR3 loop: CASIPSGLPVDEQFF. The CDR3 region has the DNA TGTGCCAGCATTCCTAGCGGGCTTCCCGTCGATGAGCAGTTCTTC. The chain combines TRBV12-3 or TRBV12-4 with TRBJ2-1; 8 nucleotides align to TRBD2. The CDR3 totals 15 residues. J gave up 8 bases and V 7 bases, and 13 bases lay outside the gene matches.

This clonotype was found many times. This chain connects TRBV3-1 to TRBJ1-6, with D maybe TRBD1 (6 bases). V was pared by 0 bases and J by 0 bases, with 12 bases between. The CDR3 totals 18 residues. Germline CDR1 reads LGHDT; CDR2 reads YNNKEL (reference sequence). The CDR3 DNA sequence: TGTGCCAGCAGCCAAGATTGGGGGACAAGCTCCTATAATTCACCCCTCCACTTT. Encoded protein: CASSQDWGTSSYNSPLHF.

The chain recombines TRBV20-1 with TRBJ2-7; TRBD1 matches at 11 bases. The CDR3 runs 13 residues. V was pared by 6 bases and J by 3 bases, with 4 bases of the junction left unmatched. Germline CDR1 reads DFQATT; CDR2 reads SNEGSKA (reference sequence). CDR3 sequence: CSAPGTGGYEQYF. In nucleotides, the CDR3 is TGCAGTGCGCCCGGGACAGGGGGCTACGAGCAGTACTTC.

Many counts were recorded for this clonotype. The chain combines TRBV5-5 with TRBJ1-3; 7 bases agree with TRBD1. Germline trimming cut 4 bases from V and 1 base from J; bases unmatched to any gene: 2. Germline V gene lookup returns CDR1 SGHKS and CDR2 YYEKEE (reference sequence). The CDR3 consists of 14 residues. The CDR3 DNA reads TGTGCCAGCAGCCGGGGACAGTCTGGAAACACCATATATTTT. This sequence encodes CASSRGQSGNTIYF.

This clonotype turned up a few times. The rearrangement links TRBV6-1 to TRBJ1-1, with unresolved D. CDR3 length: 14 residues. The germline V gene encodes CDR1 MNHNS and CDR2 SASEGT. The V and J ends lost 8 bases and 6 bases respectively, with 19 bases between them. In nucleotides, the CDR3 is TGTGCCAGCGTAAATATCGGCAGTTCGGCTGAAGCTTTCTTT. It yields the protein CASVNIGSSAEAFF.

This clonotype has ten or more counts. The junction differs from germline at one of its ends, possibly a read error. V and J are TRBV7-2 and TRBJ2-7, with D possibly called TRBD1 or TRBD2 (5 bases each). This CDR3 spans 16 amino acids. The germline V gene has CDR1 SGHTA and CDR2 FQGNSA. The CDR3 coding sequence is TGTGCCAACAGCTTATCGCCCGGGACGACCTTTCACGAGCAGTACTTC. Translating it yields CANSLSPGTTFHEQYF.

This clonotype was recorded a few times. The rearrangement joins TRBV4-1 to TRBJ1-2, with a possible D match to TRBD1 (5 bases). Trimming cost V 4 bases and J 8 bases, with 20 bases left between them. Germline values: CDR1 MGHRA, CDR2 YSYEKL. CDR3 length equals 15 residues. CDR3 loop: CASSPGRVLGGGYTF. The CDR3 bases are TGCGCCAGCAGCCCGGGAAGGGTGCTCGGGGGGGGCTACACCTTC.